Shown below are 10 T cell receptor beta chains from a single sample sequenced in a study of control samples from healthy donors and cancer patients. Assay used: immunoSEQ multiplex PCR; TCRdb lists only in-frame clones, some missing. The table lists about 180,000 clones, around 90% of them singletons. Sequencing was done on a sample of blood. These receptor sequences come from a woman in her forties or fifties in good health.

As regards this clone: The germline gene is not matched at one end of the junction; a read error may be the cause. The genes are TRBV12-3 or TRBV12-4 and TRBJ1-1, with a tentative D call TRBD1 (6 bases). The CDR3 is 12 amino acids. The CDR3 DNA follows: TGTGCCAGCAGTTTTACAGGGTCAGACAACCACTTT. Translation gives CASSFTGSDNHF.

This clone was seen a single time. The V call is TRBV6-2 or TRBV6-3, the J call TRBJ1-1; no clear D. V was trimmed by 2 bases and J by 0 bases, leaving 7 bases between them. The CDR3 loop spans 14 amino acids. Germline CDR1 MNHEY, CDR2 SVGEGT. DNA of the CDR3: TGTGCCAGCAGTTACGGTTCGCTGAACACTGAAGCTTTCTTT. This encodes CASSYGSLNTEAFF.

V is TRBV7-2 and J is TRBJ1-3, with 11 bases matching TRBD1. The CDR3 has 16 residues. Germline lookup yields CDR1 SGHTA and CDR2 FQGNSA. Germline trimming cut 1 base from V and 8 bases from J; bases unmatched to any gene: 7. CDR3 DNA: TGTGCCAGCAGCTTAGACCGGGACAGGGGGGCGTACACCATATATTTT. Residues: CASSLDRDRGAYTIYF.

This clone was observed once. The gene calls are TRBV6-5 and TRBJ1-3; D perhaps matches TRBD1 (6 bases). From germline, CDR1 is MNHEY and CDR2 SVGAGI. The V end was cut by 4 bases, the J end by 2 bases, with 12 bases between. This CDR3 is built from 15 residues. The CDR3 coding sequence is TGTGCCAGCAGTTCCCGCGGACAGCCTGGAAACACCATATATTTT. Translated: CASSSRGQPGNTIYF.

The table lists this clone with a count of one. The chain carries TRBV3-1 (or the pseudogene TRBV3-2) and TRBJ2-7; D may be TRBD2 (6 bases). The CDR3 loop spans 14 amino acids. V gave up 7 bases and J gave up 8 bases, with 21 bases separating them. Germline loops: CDR1 LGHDT, CDR2 YNNKEL (reference sequence). The CDR3 sequence is CASNLGASREKQYF. CDR3 DNA: TGTGCCAGCAACCTAGGGGCTAGCCGGGAGAAGCAGTACTTC.

This chain uses TRBV19 with TRBJ2-1; 7 bases match TRBD1. Germline CDR1 LNHDA, CDR2 SQIVND (reference sequence). This CDR3 comprises 15 residues. With V trimmed by 9 bases and J by 0 bases, 8 bases remained unmatched. Here the CDR3 reads CASRTSGGSYNEQFF. The CDR3 nucleotides are TGTGCCAGCAGAACATCAGGGGGCTCCTACAATGAGCAGTTCTTC.

The J gene is TRBJ2-3, the V gene TRBV6-5; tentative D call: TRBD2 (7 bases). Germline lookup yields CDR1 MNHEY and CDR2 SVGAGI. The CDR3 has 15 residues. V was trimmed by 5 bases and J by 4 bases, leaving 16 bases between them. CDR3 bases: TGTGCCAGCAGTCTCGTAAGGGGGGGGCCAGATACGCAGTATTTT. It specifies CASSLVRGGPDTQYF.

The chain recombines TRBV7-8 with TRBJ1-1, with D unclear. CDR1 SGHVS and CDR2 FQNEAQ come from the germline V gene. CDR3 length equals 12 residues. The V end lost 3 bases, the J end lost 5 bases, and 7 bases lay between the germline ends. CDR3 in amino acids: CASSLSVTEAFF. CDR3 sequence (DNA): TGTGCCAGCAGCTTGTCAGTTACTGAAGCTTTCTTT.

This chain joins TRBV28 and TRBJ1-4, with D perhaps TRBD1 (5 bases). The germline V gene has CDR1 MDHEN and CDR2 SYDVKM. The CDR3 consists of 15 residues. V lost 4 bases and J 8 bases, leaving 17 bases between the germline ends. The CDR3 protein is CASSWAQQVNEKLFF. The CDR3 DNA sequence: TGTGCCAGCAGTTGGGCCCAACAGGTGAACGAAAAACTGTTTTTT.

The chain combines TRBV4-3 with TRBJ1-1; D remains unclear. CDR3 length: 14 amino acids. CDR1 is LGHNA, CDR2 YSLEER, per germline. Deletions cut 4 bases from V and 5 bases from J, with 14 bases between. CDR3 sequence reads: CASSRMMIGTEAFF. The CDR3 DNA sequence: TGCGCCAGCAGCCGCATGATGATCGGAACTGAAGCTTTCTTT.